Here is one T cell receptor beta chain with its context. Its antigen specificity is not known. No base quality information exists; no much larger clone differs at one position. Library creation used PCR. The reads were generated on a HiSeq X Ten. The public reads were reanalyzed by TCRdb: fastp trimming at Q25, MiXCR alignment, in-frame beta chains only. One record per CDR3 amino acid sequence lists the most common genes and DNA. This sample lists almost 7,000 distinct CDR3 sequences; roughly 54% were detected once. Of the sample, around 43% is held by the ten largest clones. This specimen comes from a study of CD4 and CD8 cells across lung adenocarcinoma regions listed by TCRdb under 2018. Some background on the complete study: The study compared tumor centers with tumor margins to examine intratumor heterogeneity of the T cell receptor repertoire.

Deletion took 2 bases off V and 7 bases off J, with a span of 13 bases between the germline ends. CDR1 and CDR2 are drawn from the germline V gene: MNHNS, SASEGT. There are 14 amino acids in the CDR3, from cysteine to phenylalanine inclusive. Left in the record is the CDR3 DNA by itself, 42 bases read in frame from the first base. The donors were patients who had localized lung adenocarcinoma, which is a subtype of non-small cell lung cancer. The samples were taken from the centers of localized lung adenocarcinomas. CD8+ T cells from tumor tissue were profiled separately from CD4+ T cells for TCR repertoire analysis.

The receptor comes from a male donor with lung adenocarcinoma. The CD4 and CD8 labels of this study may be unreliable. The rearrangement combines TRBV6-1 with TRBJ2-3; 5 matching bases give a weak D call of TRBD2. Sequencing used CD8+ T cells from the center of a lung tumor. Interpreted using the paper, the cell subset or site label stands for: tumor center region. The base sequence is TGTGCCAGCAGTGAACACCGGGATGTGAATACGCAGTATTTT. Translated, this gives CASSEHRDVNTQYF.